The 23 T cell receptor beta chains below come from one sample, sequenced in a study of shared clonotypes between healthy human individuals. Naive CD8 cells lacked CD45RO and underwent positive selection for CCR7, leaving out terminally differentiated effector memory CD45RA+ cells. TCRdb's copy holds only in-frame clones and misses some; the assay was immunoSEQ multiplex PCR. The repertoire holds about 2.2 million clones, with about 94% as singletons. The sequenced sample consisted of naive CD8+ T cells from PBMCs. All receptors come from a man between 18 and 35 years old in good health. Some clones in this sample may be carry-over from other donors' samples.

Points on this clone: Other DNA sequences in this specimen translate into the identical CDR3. This chain's CDR3 is CASSLAASSYNEQFF. CDR3 sequence (DNA): TGTGCCAGCAGTTTAGCGGCTAGCTCCTACAATGAGCAGTTCTTC. The J gene is TRBJ2-1, the V gene TRBV27; D is ambiguous. CDR1 MNHEY and CDR2 SMNVEV come from the germline V gene (reference sequence). This CDR3 comprises 15 residues. Trimming took 2 bases from V and 0 from J, leaving 8 bases between them.

The chain uses TRBV29-1 and TRBJ2-7; D remains unclear. The V end lost 5 bases, the J end lost 3 bases, and 11 bases lay between the germline ends. The CDR3 extends over 12 amino acids. Germline V gene data show CDR1 as SQVTM and CDR2 as ANQGSEA. CDR3 amino acids: CSVLLPDYEQYF. The CDR3 nucleotides are TGCAGCGTTCTACTACCAGACTACGAGCAGTACTTC.

The V call is TRBV19, the J call TRBJ1-1, with D unclear. Germline V gives CDR1 LNHDA, CDR2 SQIVND (reference sequence). Trimming shortened V by 5 bases and J by 11 bases, and 15 bases separated the two germline ends. CDR3 length: 12 amino acids. CDR3: CASSPPAPWAFF. The CDR3 bases are TGTGCCAGTAGTCCCCCAGCCCCTTGGGCTTTCTTT.

The chain couples TRBV21-1 to TRBJ1-4; TRBD1, as called in the table, went unchecked against the DNA. TRBV21-1 is assigned pseudogene status. The CDR3 has 16 amino acids. CDR3 nucleotide sequence: TGTGCCAGCAGCGTAGGACAGCTTGCAACTAATGAAAAACTGTTTTTT. Protein product: CASSVGQLATNEKLFF.

The rearrangement links TRBV4-1 to TRBJ1-1; maybe TRBD1 (6 bases). CDR3 length: 17 residues. The germline V and J ends were trimmed by 5 bases and 1 base, with 20 bases remaining between them. Germline-derived CDR1 and CDR2 are MGHRA and YSYEKL. CDR3 nucleotide sequence: TGCGCCAGCAGCTATGGGGGGCCAGGGGTGAGGAACACTGAAGCTTTCTTT. This translates into CASSYGGPGVRNTEAFF.

The chain has TRBV9 and TRBJ2-1, with D possibly being TRBD2 (6 bases). In germline, CDR1 is SGDLS, CDR2 YYNGEE. Trimming pared 6 bases from V and 5 bases from J, leaving 15 bases between. This CDR3 region has 14 residues. DNA for the CDR3: TGTGCCAGCAACGGAGGACTATCCCACAATGAGCAGTTCTTC. Its translation: CASNGGLSHNEQFF.

The genes are TRBV28 and TRBJ1-2; D might be TRBD1 (6 bases). Germline V gene sequence: CDR1 MDHEN, CDR2 SYDVKM. V lost 6 bases, J lost 5 bases, and 16 bases lay in between. The CDR3 totals 14 residues. CDR3 sequence: CASSQQGGQYGYTF. Here the CDR3 DNA reads TGTGCCAGCAGCCAACAGGGCGGTCAATATGGCTACACCTTC.

V and J are TRBV11-2 and TRBJ1-2; the D is unclear. With 2 bases removed from V and 9 bases from J, the gap between germline ends came to 13 bases. CDR1 is SGHAT and CDR2 is FQNNGV in the germline V gene. This CDR3 is built from 13 residues. The CDR3 DNA sequence: TGTGCCAGCAGCTTAACCCGTTCGTGGAGCTACACCTTC. It specifies CASSLTRSWSYTF.

A note on this clone: The same CDR3 also results from other DNA sequences found in this sample. The rearrangement links TRBV9 to TRBJ2-1; TRBD1 might be the D (6 bases). Germline V gives CDR1 SGDLS, CDR2 YYNGEE. The CDR3 covers 13 residues. The V and J ends lost 2 bases and 8 bases respectively, with 11 bases between them. CDR3 bases: TGTGCCAGCAGCGTCGGTGGGGGCGATGAGCAGTTCTTC. This encodes CASSVGGGDEQFF.

The V call is TRBV6-6, the J call TRBJ2-1, with D perhaps matching TRBD1 (6 bases). In germline, CDR1 is MNHNY, CDR2 SVGAGI (reference sequence). The CDR3 extends over 14 amino acids. V was cut by 2 bases and J by 3 bases, with 8 bases left in between. CDR3 coding DNA: TGTGCCAGCAGTTACCGACAGGACTACAATGAGCAGTTCTTC. Translation gives CASSYRQDYNEQFF.

This chain links TRBV11-3 with TRBJ2-7; 9 bases map to TRBD2. The germline gives CDR1 SGHNT, CDR2 YENEEA. The CDR3 runs 18 residues. J was trimmed by 0 bases and V by 6 bases; bases with no gene match: 15. The CDR3 reads CASRLVGRTSAYSYEQYF. The CDR3 bases are TGTGCCAGCAGGCTAGTGGGTAGGACTAGCGCCTACTCCTACGAGCAGTACTTC.

The chain recombines TRBV27 with TRBJ1-5, with D uncertain. This CDR3 contains 13 residues. Germline CDR1 MNHEY, CDR2 SMNVEV (reference sequence). Deletions cut 4 bases from V and 3 bases from J, with 7 bases between. CDR3 nucleotides: TGTGCCAGCAGTTCCTCTAACAATCAGCCCCAGCATTTT. It specifies CASSSSNNQPQHF.

This rearrangement joins TRBV9 to TRBJ2-3, with D perhaps matching TRBD1 (6 bases). The CDR3 loop spans 16 amino acids. V dropped 2 bases and J dropped 4 bases, with 17 bases sitting between them. Germline CDR1 and CDR2: SGDLS and YYNGEE. CDR3 nucleotide sequence: TGTGCCAGCAGCGTTAAACAGGGAGTTCTCGCAGATACGCAGTATTTT. Protein: CASSVKQGVLADTQYF.

The rearrangement uses TRBV6-6 and TRBJ2-1, with a weak D call TRBD1 (6 bases). Germline CDR1 reads MNHNY; CDR2 reads SVGAGI (reference sequence). V lost 6 bases to trimming and J lost 9 bases, with 15 bases between them. This CDR3 is 13 amino acids long. As DNA, the CDR3 is TGTGCCAGCAGCACCCACCACAGGGTTGAGCAGTTCTTC. This translates into CASSTHHRVEQFF.

This clone was picked up one time. The chain employs TRBV6-5 and TRBJ1-2, with TRBD1 as a possible D gene (5 bases). Deletions cut 2 bases from V and 7 bases from J, with 11 bases between. CDR1 and CDR2 from the germline V gene are MNHEY and SVGAGI. This CDR3 region has 13 residues. CDR3 DNA sequence: TGTGCCAGCAGTTACCCGGGGGGTGGTGGCTACACCTTC. Protein: CASSYPGGGGYTF.

This clone was recorded a few times. The V gene is TRBV5-1, the J gene TRBJ1-1; D gene unclear. The CDR3 is 14 residues long. Trimming shortened V by 0 bases and J by 1 base, and 7 bases separated the two germline ends. Germline V lookup: CDR1 SGHRS, CDR2 YFSETQ. The chain's CDR3 is CASSLEWGNTEAFF. CDR3 DNA: TGCGCCAGCAGCTTGGAGTGGGGGAACACTGAAGCTTTCTTT.

The chain has TRBV5-4 and TRBJ2-1; a possible D gene is TRBD1 (6 bases). Germline values: CDR1 SGHNT, CDR2 YYREEE (reference sequence). Trimming removed 0 bases from V and 7 bases from J, with 11 bases in between. The CDR3 runs 14 residues. The CDR3 DNA reads TGTGCCAGCAGCTTGGGGCAGGGGTGGAATGAGCAGTTCTTC. This gives the protein CASSLGQGWNEQFF. Combining the CDR3 with reference TRBV5-4 and TRBJ2-1 gives the whole variable domain ETGVTQSPTHLIKTRGQQVTLRCSSQSGHNTVSWYQQALGQGPQFIFQYYREEENGRGNFPPRFSGLQFPNYSSELNVNALELDDSALYLCASSLGQGWNEQFFGPGTRLTVL.

V usage is TRBV11-2 and J usage is TRBJ2-3; D not resolved. The germline gives CDR1 SGHAT, CDR2 FQNNGV. This CDR3 has 13 residues. Trimming cost V 7 bases and J 3 bases, with 11 bases left between them. CDR3 sequence: CASTFSPTDTQYF. CDR3 bases: TGTGCCAGCACCTTCAGCCCGACAGATACGCAGTATTTT.

This chain connects TRBV27 to TRBJ1-5; 7 bases match TRBD1. Germline CDR1 and CDR2: MNHEY and SMNVEV (reference sequence). CDR3 length: 16 residues. The V and J ends lost 7 bases and 5 bases, in that order; junction bases with no gene match: 14. CDR3 sequence reads: CASILRRWQGDQPQHF. CDR3 DNA: TGTGCCAGCATCCTGAGGCGGTGGCAGGGGGATCAGCCCCAGCATTTT.

A word on this clone: The junction departs from the called germline gene at one end, perhaps through a read error. The chain carries TRBV13 and TRBJ2-7; 9 bases match TRBD2. This CDR3 has 16 amino acids. Germline CDR1 is PRHDT and CDR2 is FYEKMQ (reference sequence). The DNA for the CDR3 is TGTGCCAGCAGCCTAGGCGCACTAGCGGGTCTCTACGAGCAGTACTTC. It translates to CASSLGALAGLYEQYF.

About this clone: This sample includes further DNA sequences coding for the same CDR3. The chain couples TRBV5-5 to TRBJ2-7; D unresolved. V was shortened by 4 bases and J by 0 bases, with 5 bases between the two germline ends. Germline V lookup: CDR1 SGHKS, CDR2 YYEKEE (reference sequence). The CDR3 sequence is 12 residues long. The CDR3 DNA is TGTGCCAGCAGCGGAAGCTCCTACGAGCAGTACTTC. It is translated as CASSGSSYEQYF.

V and J are TRBV2 and TRBJ2-5, with D unclear. CDR3 length: 13 amino acids. V gave up 4 bases and J gave up 1 base, with 7 bases separating them. The V gene's germline CDR1 is SNHLY and CDR2 FYNNEI. CDR3 region: CASSVASQETQYF. CDR3 coding DNA: TGTGCCAGCAGTGTAGCTTCCCAAGAGACCCAGTACTTC.

The V and J genes are TRBV4-1 and TRBJ2-7; TRBD1 agrees at 9 bases. With 2 bases clipped from V and 3 bases from J, the junction kept 8 bases outside the gene matches. The CDR3 sequence is 16 residues long. CDR1 and CDR2 (germline): MGHRA, YSYEKL. The CDR3 nucleotides read TGCGCCAGCAGCCAACGGACAGGGGTTATACTCTACGAGCAGTACTTC. This encodes CASSQRTGVILYEQYF.